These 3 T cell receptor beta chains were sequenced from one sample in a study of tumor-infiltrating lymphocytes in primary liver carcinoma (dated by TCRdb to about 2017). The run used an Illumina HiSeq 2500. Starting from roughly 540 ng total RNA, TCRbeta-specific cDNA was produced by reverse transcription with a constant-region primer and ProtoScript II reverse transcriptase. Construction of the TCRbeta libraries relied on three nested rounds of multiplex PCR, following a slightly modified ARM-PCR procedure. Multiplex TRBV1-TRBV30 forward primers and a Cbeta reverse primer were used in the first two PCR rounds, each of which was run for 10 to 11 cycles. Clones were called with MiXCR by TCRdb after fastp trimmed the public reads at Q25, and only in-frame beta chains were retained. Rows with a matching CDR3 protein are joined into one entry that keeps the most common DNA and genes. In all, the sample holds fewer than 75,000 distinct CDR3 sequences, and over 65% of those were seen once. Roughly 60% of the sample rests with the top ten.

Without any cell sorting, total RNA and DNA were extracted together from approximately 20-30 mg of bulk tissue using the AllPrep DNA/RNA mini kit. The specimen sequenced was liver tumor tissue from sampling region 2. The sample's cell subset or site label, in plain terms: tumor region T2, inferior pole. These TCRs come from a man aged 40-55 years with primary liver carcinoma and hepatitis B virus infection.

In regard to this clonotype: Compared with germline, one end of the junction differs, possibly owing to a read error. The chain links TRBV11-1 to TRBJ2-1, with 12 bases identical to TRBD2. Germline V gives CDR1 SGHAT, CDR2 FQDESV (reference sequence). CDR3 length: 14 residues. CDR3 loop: CPSSPRLAGALQFF. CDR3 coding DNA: TGTCCCAGCAGCCCGAGACTAGCGGGAGCGCTGCAGTTCTTC.

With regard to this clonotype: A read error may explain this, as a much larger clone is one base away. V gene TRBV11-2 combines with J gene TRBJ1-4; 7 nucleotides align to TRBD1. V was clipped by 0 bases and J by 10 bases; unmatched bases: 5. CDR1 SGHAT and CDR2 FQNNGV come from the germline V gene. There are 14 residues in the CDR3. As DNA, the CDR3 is TGTGCCAGCAGCTTAGAGGTTGGGGACAGAAAACTGTTTTTT. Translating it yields CASSLEVGDRKLFF. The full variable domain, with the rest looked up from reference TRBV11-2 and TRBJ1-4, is EAGVAQSPRYKIIEKRQSVAFWCNPISGHATLYWYQQILGQGPKLLIQFQNNGVVDDSQLPKDRFSAERLKGVDSTLKIQPAKLEDSAVYLCASSLEVGDRKLFFGSGTQLSVL.

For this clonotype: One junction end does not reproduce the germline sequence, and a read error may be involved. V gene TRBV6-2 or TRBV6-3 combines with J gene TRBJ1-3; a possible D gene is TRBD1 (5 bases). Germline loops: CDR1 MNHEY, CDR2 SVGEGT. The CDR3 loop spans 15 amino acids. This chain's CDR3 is CASSYSGPLSDTIYF. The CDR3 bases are TGCGCCAGCAGTTACTCGGGACCGTTGTCGGACACTATATATTTT.